Presented here are 16 T cell receptor beta chains from one specimen sequenced in a study of regulatory T cells in long-lasting Graves disease. Time point specified: persistent/refractory GD, antithyroid drugs over 5 years with positive TRAb. The authors made the TCR library using RNA they extracted from PBMCs. To make TCR beta libraries, researchers used iRepertoire HTBI primers and Arm-PCR of CDR3 regions. TCRdb independently ran MiXCR on the multiplex PCR reads; one entry per CDR3 protein. Among about 340,000 distinct CDR3 sequences listed, around a fifth were seen once. The specimen comprised peripheral blood mononuclear cells (PBMCs), sampled when the disease was refractory, from a patient treated with antithyroid drugs. Receptors were obtained from a female donor with Graves disease.

The V and J genes are TRBV2 and TRBJ2-2; D gene unclear. Looked up from germline, CDR1 is SNHLY and CDR2 is FYNNEI. The V end was cut by 7 bases, the J end by 0 bases, with 12 bases between. This CDR3 has 15 residues. The CDR3 protein is CASTRYMANTGELFF. CDR3 sequence (DNA): TGTGCCAGCACCCGCTACATGGCGAACACCGGGGAGCTGTTTTTT.

This clonotype was detected only a few times. J is TRBJ2-2 and V is TRBV6-2 or TRBV6-3, with D hard to call. This CDR3 has 15 residues. V was clipped by 7 bases and J by 6 bases, with 18 bases between them. Germline CDR1 MNHEY, CDR2 SVGEGT. CDR3 nucleotide sequence: TGTGCCAGCACCCTATTGGGCACAGCCCCCGGGGAGCTGTTTTTT. It yields the protein CASTLLGTAPGELFF.

This chain joins TRBV4-1 and TRBJ2-5; D is unresolved. The CDR3 consists of 15 residues. V gave up 0 bases and J gave up 5 bases, with 13 bases separating them. Germline values: CDR1 MGHRA, CDR2 YSYEKL. The CDR3 coding sequence is TGCGCCAGCAGCCAAGATGGAGTTGTTGGGGAGACCCAGTACTTC. Amino acids: CASSQDGVVGETQYF.

This clonotype was detected many times. This sequence joins TRBV9 and TRBJ1-2; the D is unclear. The V gene lost 3 bases and the J gene lost 4 bases, with 7 bases spanning the gap. CDR1 is SGDLS, CDR2 YYNGEE, per germline. CDR3 length: 12 amino acids. Written as DNA, the CDR3 is TGTGCCAGCAGCGCTTCTCCCTATGGCTACACCTTC. Its protein is CASSASPYGYTF.

This clonotype was counted at least ten times. The chain links TRBV12-3 or TRBV12-4 to TRBJ1-6, with D possibly matching TRBD1 (5 bases). CDR3 length: 15 residues. V lost 5 bases, J lost 17 bases, and 25 bases lay in between. The CDR3 DNA reads TGTGCCAGCAGTCTGGACACAGGCTCGAGTGAAGGTATCCACTTT. It encodes CASSLDTGSSEGIHF.

V and J are TRBV5-1 and TRBJ1-5; D is unclear. Trimming left V 4 bases short and J 1 base short, with 6 bases between. Per the germline V gene, CDR1 is SGHRS and CDR2 is YFSETQ. This CDR3 comprises 13 residues. CDR3 bases: TGCGCCAGCAGCACCTACAGCAATCAGCCCCAGCATTTT. Its translation: CASSTYSNQPQHF.

Worth noting for this clonotype: A read error is possible here, since a much larger clone lies one base away. Given the absence of the conserved phenylalanine or tryptophan at the CDR3 end, a read error is likely. V gene TRBV6-2 or TRBV6-3 combines with J gene TRBJ2-2; D perhaps matches TRBD1 (5 bases). Germline-derived CDR1 and CDR2 are MNHEY and SVGEGT. The CDR3 has 13 residues. The V end lost 5 bases, the J end lost 1 base, and 5 bases lay between the germline ends. The CDR3 here is CASSGQNTGELFS. In nucleotides, the CDR3 is TGTGCCAGCAGTGGACAGAACACCGGGGAGCTGTTTTCT.

This clonotype showed up just a few times. The J gene is TRBJ2-5, the V gene TRBV5-1; no definite D call. The germline V gene has CDR1 SGHRS and CDR2 YFSETQ. The CDR3 covers 13 residues. With 1 base removed from V and 0 bases from J, the gap between germline ends came to 4 bases. Written as DNA, the CDR3 is TGCGCCAGCAGCTTGATATACCAAGAGACCCAGTACTTC. It is translated as CASSLIYQETQYF.

Many counts were recorded for this clonotype. The J gene is TRBJ1-6, the V gene TRBV7-2, with TRBD1 identical over 11 bases. Germline trimming cut 4 bases from V and 2 bases from J; bases unmatched to any gene: 4. This CDR3 is 17 amino acids long. The V gene's germline CDR1 is SGHTA and CDR2 FQGNSA. The CDR3 here is CASSSGQGETYNSPLHF. In DNA, the CDR3 is TGTGCCAGCAGCTCGGGACAGGGGGAGACCTATAATTCACCCCTCCACTTT. Complete variable domain (other parts from reference TRBV7-2 and TRBJ1-6): GAGVSQSPSNKVTEKGKDVELRCDPISGHTALYWYRQSLGQGLEFLIYFQGNSAPDKSGLPSDRFSAERTGGSVSTLTIQRTQQEDSAVYLCASSSGQGETYNSPLHFGNGTRLTVT.

This clonotype was found many times. The rearrangement links TRBV28 to TRBJ1-1; the D is unclear. Germline V gives CDR1 MDHEN, CDR2 SYDVKM. The CDR3 loop spans 15 amino acids. Trimming took 3 bases from V and 9 from J, leaving 20 bases between them. This CDR3 is CASSLSHRRWGKAFF. CDR3 DNA: TGTGCCAGCAGTTTGTCCCACCGAAGGTGGGGTAAAGCTTTCTTT. The full variable domain, with the rest looked up from reference TRBV28 and TRBJ1-1, is DVKVTQSSRYLVKRTGEKVFLECVQDMDHENMFWYRQDPGLGLRLIYFSYDVKMKEKGDIPEGYSVSREKKERFSLILESASTNQTSMYLCASSLSHRRWGKAFFGQGTRLTVV.

About this clonotype: At one boundary the junction diverges from the germline segment, which might be a read error. This chain links TRBV5-5 with TRBJ2-7, with unresolved D. This CDR3 spans 14 amino acids. The V gene's germline CDR1 is SGHKS and CDR2 YYEKEE (reference sequence). The CDR3 spells CASSLVAFRNEQYF. Here the CDR3 DNA reads TGTGCCAGTAGCTTGGTTGCTTTCAGAAACGAGCAGTACTTC.

Ten or more counts support this clonotype. V gene TRBV12-3 or TRBV12-4 combines with J gene TRBJ1-1; the D is unclear. The CDR3 is 12 residues long. Trimming took off 11 bases at V and 1 base at J, with 11 bases between the two ends. The DNA of the CDR3 is TGTGCCGGGAGCAGAGAGAACACTGAAGCTTTCTTT. Amino acid sequence: CAGSRENTEAFF.

This clonotype has only a few counts. This sequence joins TRBV19 and TRBJ2-5; tentatively, D is TRBD2 (5 bases). Germline V gene data show CDR1 as LNHDA and CDR2 as SQIVND (reference sequence). CDR3 length: 13 amino acids. V lost 4 bases, J lost 4 bases, and 10 bases lay in between. CDR3 bases: TGTGCCAGTAGTAATTGGCGGGCAGAGACCCAGTACTTC. Its translation is CASSNWRAETQYF.

The V and J genes are TRBV5-1 and TRBJ2-2; TRBD2 matches at 7 bases. Germline CDR1 and CDR2: SGHRS and YFSETQ. J lost 1 base, V lost 10 bases, and 7 bases had no gene match. CDR3 size: 14 residues. The CDR3 DNA sequence: TGCGCCTGCCGGGGGGTTGTGAACACCGGGGAGCTGTTTTTT. This codes for CACRGVVNTGELFF.

This clonotype came up many times. The chain is built from TRBV5-1 and TRBJ1-2; 8 bases are shared with TRBD1. Per germline, CDR1 SGHRS and CDR2 YFSETQ. This CDR3 has 13 residues. The J segment lost 6 bases and the V segment lost 4 bases, leaving 5 bases of the junction unmatched. CDR3 coding DNA: TGCGCCAGCAGCAAGGGACAGGCGGATGGCTACACCTTC. It translates to CASSKGQADGYTF. Full variable domain (outside the CDR3, taken from reference TRBV5-1 and TRBJ1-2): KAGVTQTPRYLIKTRGQQVTLSCSPISGHRSVSWYQQTPGQGLQFLFEYFSETQRNKGNFPGRFSGRQFSNSRSEMNVSTLELGDSALYLCASSKGQADGYTFGSGTRLTVV.

The CDR3 nucleotides are TGTGCCAGCAGCCCCGATGACTTTTCCTACGAGCAGTACTTC. This gives the protein CASSPDDFSYEQYF. The gene calls are TRBV4-2 and TRBJ2-7; D remains unclear. The ends were cut back, 4 bases at V and 1 base at J, with 11 bases in the middle. The germline V gene encodes CDR1 LGHNA and CDR2 YNFKEQ. This CDR3 has 14 amino acids.